A single T cell receptor (beta chain) is shown here with its context. The table lists this clonotype with a few counts. What antigen it recognizes has not been identified. Base qualities are not provided; no much larger clone lies one nucleotide away. The data are from a study of CD8 T cells in ankylosing spondylitis (TCRdb year 2017). For context, the study as a whole: To find TCR variants linked to disease, the study profiled T cell receptor beta repertoires in ankylosing spondylitis patients and healthy donors. The whole study cohort included 108 healthy donors and about two dozen ankylosing spondylitis patients. Peripheral blood samples were taken, and synovial fluid was additionally collected from ankylosing spondylitis patients.

Study-level results and caveats: A TCR beta motif made up of 7 to 9 highly homologous amino acid variants appeared to be characteristic of blood from ankylosing spondylitis patients. The disease-linked clones were reported to be significantly enriched in matched synovial fluid samples from ankylosing spondylitis patients. Some TCR beta motif variants had previously been reported in synovial fluid and blood of reactive arthritis patients, which suggested common disease-initiation mechanisms. The disease-linked clones had a CD8+ phenotype and were found at relatively low frequencies in peripheral blood.

The germline V gene supplies CDR1 MNHNS and CDR2 SASEGT. V was cut back by 5 bases and J by 8 bases, leaving a gap of 18 bases between them. The CDR3 has 15 amino acids, counting the end cysteine and phenylalanine. The sequence is cut down to CDR3 DNA, 45 bases in frame from base 1. Reads for this sample came from an Illumina HiSeq 2500. Quantitative 5'-RACE with molecular barcodes was used to prepare TCR beta libraries. Under the source paper's analysis protocol: A new computational method based on a probabilistic model of VDJ rearrangement was used to identify disease-linked TCR variants. TCRdb passed the public sequencing reads through fastp at Q25 and MiXCR, retaining productive beta sequences. Identical CDR3 proteins give one entry, which carries the most common genes and DNA. What appears here as the V and J calls and clone size reflects TCRdb's work, not the paper's. In all, the sample holds about 840,000 distinct CDR3 sequences, and 10% to 15% of those were seen once. The ten largest make up approximately 0.51% of the sample.

The V and J segments used are TRBV6-1 and TRBJ1-4; confidence is insufficient to name the D gene. This clonotype was obtained from a male donor with ankylosing spondylitis. The sequencing input was blood, either unsorted or a sorted T cell fraction (not recorded which). This receptor has the CDR3 CASSLMGATGEKLFF. The base sequence is TGTGCCAGCAGTCTCATGGGTGCGACGGGGGAAAAACTGTTTTTT.